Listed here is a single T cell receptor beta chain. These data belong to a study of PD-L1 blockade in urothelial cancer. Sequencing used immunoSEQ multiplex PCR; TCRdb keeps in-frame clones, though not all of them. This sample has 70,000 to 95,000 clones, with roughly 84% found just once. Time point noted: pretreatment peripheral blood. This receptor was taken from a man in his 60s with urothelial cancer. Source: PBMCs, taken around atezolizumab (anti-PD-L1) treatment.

CDR3 nucleotides: TGTGCCAGCAGCGCCGGGACTCACCAGACCCAAGAGACCCAGTACTTC. As protein: CASSAGTHQTQETQYF. This chain uses TRBV5-4 with TRBJ2-5; possible D gene TRBD2, 6 bases. Trimming pared 4 bases from V and 1 base from J, leaving 17 bases between. CDR3 length: 16 amino acids. Germline V gene sequence: CDR1 SGHNT, CDR2 YYREEE (reference sequence).